This is a list of T cell receptor beta chains from one sample in a study of early T cells in non-severe SARS-CoV-2 infection. TCRdb reanalysed the 5' RACE reads using MiXCR and keeps one entry per CDR3 protein. There are over 55,000 distinct CDR3 sequences in the sample; roughly 8.4% occur only once, and about 3.7% lies in the top ten. Input material: whole blood. Receptors originate from an adult who was a healthcare worker with PCR-confirmed SARS-CoV-2 infection or an uninfected control (not recorded which). Each CDR3 is given with its conserved first and last residue. The D gene is left open where the match is weak. Part of the rows lack a size; the others show once, few, many or a class for expanded clones.

d_gene | j_gene | abundance | v_gene | CDR3aa | CDR3nt
. | TRBJ2-5 | many | TRBV24-1 | CATKGAVQETQYF | TGTGCCACCAAGGGTGCAGTCCAAGAGACCCAGTACTTC
TRBD2 | TRBJ2-3 | many | TRBV5-4 | CASSLGGLARADTQYF | TGTGCCAGCAGCTTGGGCGGACTAGCGAGGGCAGATACGCAGTATTTT
TRBD1 | TRBJ2-7 | many | TRBV29-1 | CSVEAGQGSQYHYEQYF | TGCAGCGTTGAGGCCGGACAGGGCTCCCAATACCACTACGAGCAGTACTTC
. | TRBJ1-1 | medium-sized | TRBV9 | CASSVMAGQENTEAFF | TGTGCCAGCAGCGTAATGGCGGGACAAGAGAACACTGAAGCTTTCTTT
. | TRBJ1-1 | many | TRBV30 | CAWSGGLVNTEAFF | TGTGCCTGGAGTGGCGGGCTTGTCAACACTGAAGCTTTCTTT
TRBD2 | TRBJ2-1 | many | TRBV20-1 | CSASGPGSGREVDEQFF | TGCAGTGCTAGCGGCCCGGGTAGCGGGAGGGAAGTCGATGAGCAGTTCTTC
. | TRBJ2-2 | many | TRBV4-2 | CASRSSTGELFF | TGTGCCAGCAGGTCTAGTACCGGGGAGCTGTTTTTT
. | TRBJ1-1 | many | TRBV20-1 | CSAREPTAGRTEAFF | TGCAGTGCTAGAGAGCCAACAGCGGGTCGGACTGAAGCTTTCTTT
. | TRBJ2-6 | many | TRBV7-3 | CASSFTGPGANVLTF | TGTGCCAGCAGCTTTACAGGGCCTGGGGCCAACGTCCTGACTTTC
. | TRBJ2-7 | . | TRBV25-1 | CASSEDFDGYKQYF | TGTGCCAGCAGTGAAGACTTCGACGGGTACAAGCAGTACTTC
. | TRBJ2-1 | many | TRBV24-1 | CATSDVDTSPYNEQFF | TGTGCCACCAGTGATGTGGATACTTCCCCCTACAATGAGCAGTTCTTC
. | TRBJ1-6 | . | TRBV4-1 | CASSQHRAASNNSPLHF | TGCGCCAGCAGCCAACACAGGGCCGCCTCTAATAATTCACCCCTCCACTTT
TRBD2 | TRBJ2-5 | . | TRBV6-5 | CASSYSTSGMKTQYF | TGTGCCAGCAGTTACTCAACTAGCGGGATGAAGACCCAGTACTTC
. | TRBJ1-1 | few | TRBV6-1 | CASSDRVGLTEAFF | TGTGCCAGCAGTGATAGAGTAGGGTTAACTGAAGCTTTCTTT
TRBD1 | TRBJ2-7 | . | TRBV3-1 | CASSHHGDRGRYEQYF | TGTGCCAGCAGCCATCACGGGGACAGGGGGAGGTACGAGCAGTACTTC
. | TRBJ2-1 | . | TRBV7-9 | CVSRLVNEQFF | TGTGTCAGCAGGCTAGTTAATGAGCAGTTCTTC
. | TRBJ2-3 | . | TRBV28 | CASSGPGSTDTQYF | TGTGCCAGCAGTGGCCCAGGGAGCACAGATACGCAGTATTTT
. | TRBJ1-6 | many | TRBV28 | CASSNRDTDSPLHF | TGTGCCAGCAGTAACCGGGACACGGACTCACCCCTCCACTTT
. | TRBJ2-7 | . | TRBV20-1 | CSARDTGDREQYF | TGCAGTGCTAGAGATACGGGGGATCGGGAGCAGTACTTC
. | TRBJ1-2 | . | TRBV7-9 | CASSSSGRAYGYTF | TGTGCCAGCAGCTCTTCGGGAAGAGCCTATGGCTACACCTTC
. | TRBJ2-7 | many | TRBV7-6 | CASSHSTDSYEQYF | TGTGCCAGCAGCCATTCGACAGATTCCTACGAGCAGTACTTC
TRBD1 | TRBJ1-1 | . | TRBV5-1 | CASSPGQGNMNTEAFF | TGCGCCAGCAGCCCTGGACAGGGAAACATGAACACTGAAGCTTTCTTT